These 30 T cell receptor beta chains were all obtained from the same sample, sequenced in a study of blood T cell repertoires in COVID-19. Profiled with immunoSEQ multiplex PCR; TCRdb holds only in-frame clones, not every one. Among around 160,000 clones listed, 88% were seen once. Sequenced sample: PBMCs or T cells enriched from blood (not recorded which). The source is a woman in her 30s with acute COVID-19.

V usage is TRBV7-2 and J usage is TRBJ2-3; perhaps TRBD2 as D (5 bases). Trimming removed 4 bases from V and 5 bases from J, with 13 bases in between. Germline V lookup: CDR1 SGHTA, CDR2 FQGNSA. The CDR3 length is 14 residues. For the CDR3, the DNA is TGTGCCAGCAGCTCGACAAGGGCGGGAGATACGCAGTATTTT. Its protein is CASSSTRAGDTQYF.

The chain recombines TRBV10-3 with TRBJ2-7; a possible D gene is TRBD1 (6 bases). V was shortened by 6 bases and J by 7 bases, with 19 bases between the two germline ends. The CDR3 has 14 amino acids. Germline loops: CDR1 ENHRY, CDR2 SYGVKD. The CDR3, as DNA: TGTGCCATCAGCTCCTGGGACAAAATCGGAGAGCAGTACTTC. Translated: CAISSWDKIGEQYF.

The chain carries TRBV4-3 and TRBJ2-6, with D uncertain. Looked up from germline, CDR1 is LGHNA and CDR2 is YSLEER. V shed 0 bases and J shed 1 base, with 13 bases lying between them. This CDR3 is 18 amino acids long. CDR3 protein: CASSQDSPSLSGANVLTF. Written as DNA, the CDR3 is TGCGCCAGCAGCCAAGACTCCCCTTCGTTATCTGGGGCCAACGTCCTGACTTTC.

This rearrangement joins TRBV7-6 to TRBJ2-1; 9 bases line up with TRBD2. This CDR3 is 15 amino acids long. Unmatched junction bases numbered 2, after V lost 1 base and J lost 4 bases. Germline V lookup: CDR1 SGHVS, CDR2 FNYEAQ. CDR3 in amino acids: CASSLGSGGYNEQFF. As DNA, the CDR3 is TGTGCCAGCAGCTTAGGTAGCGGGGGATACAATGAGCAGTTCTTC. Filled out from reference TRBV7-6 and TRBJ2-1, the complete variable domain reads GAGVSQSPRYKVTKRGQDVALRCDPISGHVSLYWYRQALGQGPEFLTYFNYEAQQDKSGLPNDRFSAERPEGSISTLTIQRTEQRDSAMYRCASSLGSGGYNEQFFGPGTRLTVL.

V and J are TRBV19 and TRBJ2-7; 7 bases match TRBD1. Trimming took 5 bases from V and 0 from J; bases not matched to a gene: 10. Looked up from germline, CDR1 is LNHDA and CDR2 is SQIVND (reference sequence). This CDR3 comprises 16 residues. CDR3: CASSPMSRDSSYEQYF. The CDR3 nucleotides read TGTGCCAGTAGTCCCATGTCCCGGGACAGCTCCTACGAGCAGTACTTC.

The chain joins TRBV30 to TRBJ2-1; tentative D call: TRBD1 (6 bases). Germline CDR1 GTSNPN, CDR2 SVGIG (reference sequence). Trimming left V 4 bases short and J 1 base short, with 11 bases between. The CDR3 totals 14 residues. The CDR3 protein is CAWKVGASYNEQFF. As DNA, the CDR3 is TGTGCCTGGAAGGTGGGGGCATCCTACAATGAGCAGTTCTTC.

V and J are TRBV19 and TRBJ1-5, with D perhaps TRBD1 (6 bases). V lost 7 bases and J 4 bases, leaving 8 bases between the germline ends. Germline-derived CDR1 and CDR2 are LNHDA and SQIVND (reference sequence). The CDR3 runs 12 residues. The CDR3 loop reads CASTDRNQPQHF. CDR3 coding DNA: TGTGCCAGTACGGACAGAAATCAGCCCCAGCATTTT. The full variable domain, rest sourced from reference TRBV19 and TRBJ1-5, is DGGITQSPKYLFRKEGQNVTLSCEQNLNHDAMYWYRQDPGQGLRLIYYSQIVNDFQKGDIAEGYSVSREKKESFPLTVTSAQKNPTAFYLCASTDRNQPQHFGDGTRLSIL.

The chain employs TRBV18 and TRBJ2-7, with TRBD2 matching over 11 bases. Losses at the gene ends were 5 bases for V and 3 bases for J; bases not matched to a gene: 6. The CDR3 runs to 15 residues. CDR1 is KGHSH and CDR2 is LQKENI in the germline V gene. CDR3 nucleotides: TGTGCCAGCTCAAGGACTAGCGGGTCGTACTACGAGCAGTACTTC. It specifies CASSRTSGSYYEQYF.

This clone showed up just a few times. CDR3 nucleotide sequence: TGTGCCAGCAGCAAAGGGGGCCCCGGGGAGCTGTTTTTT. This codes for CASSKGGPGELFF. J is TRBJ2-2 and V is TRBV7-3; 7 nucleotides align to TRBD1. V lost 5 bases to trimming and J lost 6 bases; unmatched junction nucleotides: 3. CDR3 length: 13 residues. CDR1 and CDR2 from the germline V gene are SGHTA and FQGTGA. The full variable domain, completed using reference TRBV7-3 and TRBJ2-2, is GAGVSQTPSNKVTEKGKYVELRCDPISGHTALYWYRQSLGQGPEFLIYFQGTGAADDSGLPNDRFFAVRPEGSVSTLKIQRTERGDSAVYLCASSKGGPGELFFGEGSRLTVL.

The CDR3 is CASSFIPGLAGAGEQFF. The CDR3, as DNA: TGCGCCAGCAGCTTCATCCCGGGACTAGCGGGAGCTGGTGAGCAGTTCTTC. V usage is TRBV5-1 and J usage is TRBJ2-1, with 14 bases lining up with TRBD2. Trimming took 2 bases from V and 9 from J; bases not matched to a gene: 10. The CDR3 length is 17 residues. Germline-derived CDR1 and CDR2 are SGHRS and YFSETQ.

The rearrangement uses TRBV7-6 and TRBJ2-7; 7 bases are shared with TRBD1. CDR3 length: 15 amino acids. The J segment lost 5 bases and the V segment lost 5 bases, leaving 12 bases of the junction unmatched. Germline V gene sequence: CDR1 SGHVS, CDR2 FNYEAQ. CDR3 region: CASSPGQVVFDEQYF. CDR3 nucleotide sequence: TGTGCCAGCAGCCCAGGACAGGTCGTCTTCGACGAGCAGTACTTC. The whole variable domain, remainder taken from reference TRBV7-6 and TRBJ2-7, is GAGVSQSPRYKVTKRGQDVALRCDPISGHVSLYWYRQALGQGPEFLTYFNYEAQQDKSGLPNDRFSAERPEGSISTLTIQRTEQRDSAMYRCASSPGQVVFDEQYFGPGTRLTVT.

The count of this clone is one. V usage is TRBV28 and J usage is TRBJ2-2; 9 positions agree with TRBD1. The CDR3 sequence is 15 residues long. V lost 3 bases, J lost 5 bases, and 4 bases stayed unmatched. Germline V CDR1 and CDR2: MDHEN, SYDVKM. The CDR3 protein is CASSLGTGWTGELFF. The DNA of the CDR3 is TGTGCCAGCAGTTTGGGGACAGGGTGGACCGGGGAGCTGTTTTTT.

The chain has TRBV24-1 and TRBJ2-7; maybe TRBD2 (6 bases). This CDR3 spans 14 amino acids. V was shortened by 3 bases and J by 5 bases, with 13 bases between the two germline ends. In germline, CDR1 is KGHDR, CDR2 SFDVKD. CDR3 DNA: TGTGCCACCAGTGATGGGGGGATCGGGGACGAGCAGTACTTC. Residues: CATSDGGIGDEQYF.

The V gene is TRBV5-6, the J gene TRBJ2-1; TRBD1 matches 8 bases. CDR3 size: 15 residues. In germline, CDR1 is SGHDT, CDR2 YYEEEE. After removal of 2 bases from V and 1 base from J, the junction contained 2 bases not matched to a gene. The CDR3 here is CASSFRDRSYNEQFF. The CDR3 nucleotides are TGTGCCAGCAGCTTCCGGGACAGGTCCTACAATGAGCAGTTCTTC.

This clone has just a few counts. The chain links TRBV7-3 to TRBJ2-1; 7 nucleotides line up with TRBD1. This CDR3 region has 15 residues. V gave up 0 bases and J gave up 4 bases; unmatched junction bases: 3. The germline CDR1 and CDR2 sequences are SGHTA and FQGTGA. DNA of the CDR3: TGTGCCAGCAGCTTAACGGGACAGCCTTACAATGAGCAGTTCTTC. Translation gives CASSLTGQPYNEQFF.

This chain joins TRBV11-2 and TRBJ1-2; 8 bases map to TRBD1. The CDR3 totals 13 residues. The germline V gene encodes CDR1 SGHAT and CDR2 FQNNGV. The trim removed 5 bases at V and 4 bases at J, leaving 3 bases unmatched. The CDR3 DNA reads as TGTGCCAGCAGCGTGACAGGGGCCTATGGCTACACCTTC. The encoded protein is CASSVTGAYGYTF.

The chain links TRBV5-1 to TRBJ1-2; D possibly corresponds to TRBD1 (6 bases). This CDR3 has 14 residues. Germline-derived CDR1 and CDR2 are SGHRS and YFSETQ. V was cut by 4 bases and J by 3 bases, with 13 bases left in between. The CDR3 DNA reads as TGCGCCAGCAGCCTACAGGGATTTGACTATGGCTACACCTTC. Translating it yields CASSLQGFDYGYTF.

The chain links TRBV18 to TRBJ2-5; the D is unclear. The CDR3 spans 15 residues. Germline-derived CDR1 and CDR2 are KGHSH and LQKENI. The germline V and J ends were trimmed by 3 bases and 5 bases, with 16 bases remaining between them. The CDR3 DNA reads TGTGCCAGCTCACCGACCCATACCCCCGGGGAGACCCAGTACTTC. The encoded protein is CASSPTHTPGETQYF. Full variable domain (missing parts from reference TRBV18 and TRBJ2-5): NAGVMQNPRHLVRRRGQEARLRCSPMKGHSHVYWYRQLPEEGLKFMVYLQKENIIDESGMPKERFSAEFPKEGPSILRIQQVVRGDSAAYFCASSPTHTPGETQYFGPGTRLLVL.

This chain connects TRBV30 to TRBJ1-6; D is undetermined. V lost 0 bases to trimming and J lost 0 bases, with 6 bases between them. The CDR3 totals 15 residues. The V gene's germline CDR1 is GTSNPN and CDR2 SVGIG (reference sequence). In DNA form, the CDR3 reads TGTGCCTGGAGTGTATTGAGCTCCTATAATTCACCCCTCCACTTT. Translating gives CAWSVLSSYNSPLHF.

This chain links TRBV19 with TRBJ2-1; a possible D gene is TRBD1 (6 bases). Trimming took off 1 base at V and 0 bases at J, with 10 bases between the two ends. Germline V CDR1 and CDR2: LNHDA, SQIVND (reference sequence). The CDR3 is 16 residues long. CDR3 protein: CASSIGRGGSYNEQFF. CDR3 coding DNA: TGTGCCAGTAGTATAGGCAGGGGCGGCTCCTACAATGAGCAGTTCTTC.

This clone was seen only once. The rearrangement links TRBV30 to TRBJ2-5; D may be TRBD1 (6 bases). From germline, CDR1 is GTSNPN and CDR2 SVGIG (reference sequence). The CDR3 has 14 residues. Between the trimmed V and J ends, which lost 0 bases and 5 bases, there was a span of 13 bases. The CDR3 is CAWSVPGGRETQYF. CDR3 nucleotide sequence: TGTGCCTGGAGTGTACCTGGGGGCCGGGAGACCCAGTACTTC.

The CDR3 spells CASSVDGNTEAFF. CDR3 bases: TGTGCCAGCAGCGTAGACGGGAACACTGAAGCTTTCTTT. The chain has TRBV9 and TRBJ1-1, with D uncertain. V shed 0 bases and J shed 1 base, with 4 bases lying between them. This CDR3 region has 13 residues. Germline CDR1 is SGDLS and CDR2 is YYNGEE.

In this sample, this clone turned up once. The V gene is TRBV9, the J gene TRBJ2-3; tentatively, D is TRBD1 (6 bases). The length of the CDR3 is 15 residues. Germline V CDR1 and CDR2: SGDLS, YYNGEE. Trimming removed 3 bases from V and 1 base from J, with 12 bases in between. The CDR3 is CASSGTGLRTDTQYF. The CDR3 DNA follows: TGTGCCAGCAGCGGCACAGGGCTCCGCACAGATACGCAGTATTTT.

The chain employs TRBV27 and TRBJ2-7; TRBD2 matches at 10 bases. Germline V CDR1 and CDR2: MNHEY, SMNVEV (reference sequence). V trimming: 6 bases; J trimming: 0 bases; junction bases outside the gene matches: 5. This CDR3 is built from 15 residues. The CDR3 sequence is CASSRLAGVSYEQYF. As DNA, the CDR3 is TGTGCCAGCAGCAGACTAGCGGGTGTCTCCTACGAGCAGTACTTC.

The J gene is TRBJ1-1, the V gene TRBV11-3; 8 bases fit TRBD1. Germline V gives CDR1 SGHNT, CDR2 YENEEA. CDR3 length equals 16 residues. Trimming took 5 bases from V and 8 from J; bases not matched to a gene: 16. The CDR3, as DNA: TGTGCCAGCAGCAGGAGACAGGGGACACCGGGGGCGGAAGCTTTCTTT. Protein sequence: CASSRRQGTPGAEAFF. The full variable domain, in which reference TRBV11-3 and TRBJ1-1 provide the parts outside the CDR3, is EAGVVQSPRYKIIEKKQPVAFWCNPISGHNTLYWYLQNLGQGPELLIRYENEEAVDDSQLPKDRFSAERLKGVDSTLKIQPAELGDSAVYLCASSRRQGTPGAEAFFGQGTRLTVV.

The rearrangement joins TRBV20-1 to TRBJ2-5; D is ambiguous. The CDR3 runs 13 residues. Germline CDR1 is DFQATT and CDR2 is SNEGSKA (reference sequence). Trimming took 3 bases from V and 2 from J, leaving 10 bases between them. CDR3 amino acids: CSASIAGQETQYF. The CDR3 DNA reads TGCAGTGCTAGTATTGCCGGTCAAGAGACCCAGTACTTC.

This chain links TRBV6-6 with TRBJ2-7; D is perhaps TRBD2 (6 bases). Looked up from germline, CDR1 is MNHNY and CDR2 is SVGAGI (reference sequence). V was pared by 4 bases and J by 4 bases, with 14 bases between. The CDR3 covers 14 residues. In DNA form, the CDR3 reads TGTGCCAGCAGTTCACGGGCTAGCGCATACGAGCAGTACTTC. Translated, it gives CASSSRASAYEQYF.

The V gene is TRBV6-5, the J gene TRBJ2-3; D possibly corresponds to TRBD2 (5 bases). This CDR3 spans 12 amino acids. With 11 bases removed from V and 0 bases from J, the gap between germline ends came to 9 bases. Germline CDR1 reads MNHEY; CDR2 reads SVGAGI. In DNA, the CDR3 is TGTGCCGCGTCGGGGAGCACAGATACGCAGTATTTT. Its translation: CAASGSTDTQYF.

The CDR3 bases are TGTGCCAGCAGCTTAGGTCCTACTGGAAACACCATATATTTT. Its protein is CASSLGPTGNTIYF. This chain connects TRBV7-3 to TRBJ1-3; no reliable D call. V was trimmed by 2 bases and J by 2 bases, leaving 7 bases between them. This CDR3 region has 14 residues. Looked up from germline, CDR1 is SGHTA and CDR2 is FQGTGA.

The chain carries TRBV11-3 and TRBJ1-3; perhaps TRBD1 as D (6 bases). This CDR3 contains 16 residues. Trimming cost V 3 bases and J 0 bases, with 12 bases left between them. CDR1 and CDR2 from the germline V gene are SGHNT and YENEEA. The CDR3, as DNA: TGTGCCAGCAGCTTCCGGACAGACACCTCTGGAAACACCATATATTTT. This translates into CASSFRTDTSGNTIYF.